This T cell receptor (beta chain) was found in a study of cytomegalovirus exposure and HLA in healthy donors. A word on this clone: Antigen: not known.

V shed 0 bases, J shed 3 bases, and the junction held 5 bases outside the gene matches. Germline V gene lookup returns CDR1 SGHRS and CDR2 YFSETQ. This CDR3 contains 16 residues. Broader study findings: Overall, some 160 TCR beta chains were annotated as cytomegalovirus-associated. Three CMV-associated chains proved CMV antigen-specific in vitro.

60 Vbeta and 13 Jbeta primers were used in PCR. Measured with immunoSEQ multiplex PCR; TCRdb has only the in-frame clones, and not every one. The table has 93,000 or so clones, 65% to 85% seen once. The TCR comes from a man over 45 in good health and CMV-seropositive. The rearrangement joins TRBV5-1 to TRBJ2-1; 8 bases fit TRBD2. The sequencing input was PBMCs. The CDR3, as DNA: TGCGCCAGCAGCTTGGAGGGTAGCGGGAACTACAATGAGCAGTTCTTC. As protein: CASSLEGSGNYNEQFF.